This TCR beta chain was obtained from a study of beta chain features in type 1 diabetes. Study-wide results and limits: Type 1 diabetes patients showed a moderate but significant shortening of TCRB CDR3s in all four CD4+ subsets. Patients with type 1 diabetes showed fewer VDJ junction insertions and more deletions.

V was trimmed by 4 bases and J by 0 bases, leaving 12 bases between them. There are 14 residues in the CDR3. Germline V gene sequence: CDR1 SQVTM, CDR2 ANQGSEA. This clone was found a few times. The antigen is undetermined. Reverse transcription of all isolated RNA meant that expressed TCRB transcripts were sequenced. Only in-frame clones appear in the TCRdb table, and some are missing; sequencing was by immunoSEQ multiplex PCR. The sample includes about 160,000 clones, about 8% of them seen just once. Sequenced material: central memory CD4+ T cells from blood. The origin of this receptor is a middle-aged woman with type 1 diabetes. The chain employs TRBV29-1 and TRBJ1-1; D is unclear. CDR3 region: CSVAPGGMNTEAFF. CDR3 DNA: TGCAGCGTTGCTCCAGGAGGGATGAACACTGAAGCTTTCTTT.